What follows are 14 T cell receptor beta chains derived from one specimen sequenced in a study of blood T cell repertoires in COVID-19. Clones were read by immunoSEQ multiplex PCR, and TCRdb kept only the in-frame ones, dropping some. The table records almost 200,000 clones, about 85% of them present only once. Sequencing used peripheral blood. The source is a man aged 55-75 years with COVID-19, enrolled during active disease.

The chain couples TRBV7-3 to TRBJ2-7; the match to TRBD2 covers 7 bases. Germline CDR1 SGHTA, CDR2 FQGTGA. This CDR3 is built from 14 residues. J lost 3 bases, V lost 6 bases, and 8 bases had no gene match. The CDR3 DNA reads as TGTGCCAGCAGTATAGCGGGCTCGGACTACGAGCAGTACTTC. This codes for CASSIAGSDYEQYF.

Details on this clone: The same CDR3 also results from other DNA sequences found in this sample. This sequence joins TRBV6-5 and TRBJ1-2; 8 bases are shared with TRBD1. Losses at the gene ends were 2 bases for V and 2 bases for J; bases not matched to a gene: 1. Germline CDR1 reads MNHEY; CDR2 reads SVGAGI. The CDR3 is 14 residues long. The CDR3 protein is CASSYDRGNYGYTF. CDR3 nucleotides: TGTGCCAGCAGTTACGACAGGGGAAACTATGGCTACACCTTC.

The chain employs TRBV10-3 and TRBJ2-3, with TRBD1 identical over 8 bases. Trimming took 6 bases from V and 0 from J; bases not matched to a gene: 5. CDR1 is ENHRY, CDR2 SYGVKD, per germline. This CDR3 comprises 15 residues. Written as DNA, the CDR3 is TGTGCCATCAGGCCGACAGGGGTTAGCACAGATACGCAGTATTTT. It codes for CAIRPTGVSTDTQYF.

This chain connects TRBV29-1 to TRBJ2-5, with 11 bases identical to TRBD2. The V gene's germline CDR1 is SQVTM and CDR2 ANQGSEA. The CDR3 length is 15 residues. V dropped 5 bases and J dropped 5; count of bases not matched to a gene: 10. CDR3 protein: CSVRTSGQRVETQYF. The CDR3, as DNA: TGCAGCGTTAGGACTAGCGGGCAGAGGGTGGAGACCCAGTACTTC.

This chain uses TRBV18 with TRBJ1-5; TRBD1 might be the D (6 bases). CDR3 length equals 16 residues. Trimming cost V 1 base and J 4 bases, with 14 bases left between them. Germline values: CDR1 KGHSH, CDR2 LQKENI. CDR3 residues: CASSPLQTGGNQPQHF. The CDR3 DNA reads as TGTGCCAGCTCACCACTCCAGACAGGAGGAAATCAGCCCCAGCATTTT.

The chain employs TRBV19 and TRBJ2-5; 8 bases are a match to TRBD2. CDR3 length: 13 residues. V gave up 6 bases and J gave up 2 bases; unmatched junction bases: 2. In germline, CDR1 is LNHDA, CDR2 SQIVND (reference sequence). The CDR3 sequence is CASSGGVQETQYF. DNA of the CDR3: TGTGCCAGTAGCGGGGGGGTTCAAGAGACCCAGTACTTC.

The genes are TRBV5-1 and TRBJ2-5, with 8 bases fitting TRBD1. This CDR3 has 14 residues. Germline-derived CDR1 and CDR2 are SGHRS and YFSETQ. V dropped 4 bases and J dropped 2; count of bases not matched to a gene: 4. The CDR3 DNA reads as TGCGCCAGCAGCCCCAACAGGGGGCAAGAGACCCAGTACTTC. Translation gives CASSPNRGQETQYF.

This chain links TRBV28 with TRBJ1-1, with a possible D match to TRBD1 (6 bases). Germline V gives CDR1 MDHEN, CDR2 SYDVKM. The CDR3 is 13 residues long. Deletions cut 4 bases from V and 5 bases from J, with 11 bases between. CDR3 sequence: CASSYRQVTEAFF. CDR3 sequence (DNA): TGTGCCAGCAGTTACCGACAGGTTACTGAAGCTTTCTTT.

The chain couples TRBV11-2 to TRBJ2-3, with TRBD2 matching over 8 bases. Trimming removed 6 bases from V and 4 bases from J; junction bases left unmatched: 12. Germline loops: CDR1 SGHAT, CDR2 FQNNGV. CDR3 length equals 16 residues. The CDR3 DNA follows: TGTGCCAGCAGGTCACCGGGACTAGGAGGGTCAGATACGCAGTATTTT. Protein sequence: CASRSPGLGGSDTQYF. The full variable domain, rest sourced from reference TRBV11-2 and TRBJ2-3, is EAGVAQSPRYKIIEKRQSVAFWCNPISGHATLYWYQQILGQGPKLLIQFQNNGVVDDSQLPKDRFSAERLKGVDSTLKIQPAKLEDSAVYLCASRSPGLGGSDTQYFGPGTRLTVL.

V is TRBV29-1 and J is TRBJ1-2; 8 bases are shared with TRBD1. This CDR3 has 13 residues. Trimming removed 4 bases from V and 4 bases from J; junction bases left unmatched: 5. The germline CDR1 and CDR2 sequences are SQVTM and ANQGSEA. The CDR3 coding sequence is TGCAGCGTTGGTGTAGGGACAGGCTATGGCTACACCTTC. Translated, it gives CSVGVGTGYGYTF.

This clone was counted a few times. The chain couples TRBV9 to TRBJ2-7; 12 bases line up with TRBD2. Trimming cost V 4 bases and J 2 bases; bases outside gene matches: 4. The CDR3 is made up of 15 amino acids. CDR1 and CDR2 (germline): SGDLS, YYNGEE. DNA for the CDR3: TGTGCCAGCAGCCCCAGGACTAGCGGGGCCTACGAGCAGTACTTC. Its translation: CASSPRTSGAYEQYF.

V gene TRBV27 combines with J gene TRBJ2-2, with TRBD2 matching over 7 bases. Germline CDR1 MNHEY, CDR2 SMNVEV (reference sequence). This CDR3 has 15 amino acids. J gave up 8 bases and V 2 bases, and 8 bases lay outside the gene matches. The CDR3 region is CASSLLSSAGGELFF. CDR3 sequence (DNA): TGTGCCAGCAGTTTACTGAGTTCAGCGGGAGGGGAGCTGTTTTTT.

As DNA, the CDR3 is TGTGCCAGCAGCGGAAGGACAGTGTTCCAAGAGACCCAGTACTTC. It codes for CASSGRTVFQETQYF. This chain connects TRBV7-3 to TRBJ2-5; possible D gene TRBD1, 6 bases. CDR1 SGHTA and CDR2 FQGTGA come from the germline V gene. The CDR3 spans 15 residues. Trimming took 5 bases from V and 1 from J, leaving 14 bases between them. Complete variable domain (other parts from reference TRBV7-3 and TRBJ2-5): GAGVSQTPSNKVTEKGKYVELRCDPISGHTALYWYRQSLGQGPEFLIYFQGTGAADDSGLPNDRFFAVRPEGSVSTLKIQRTERGDSAVYLCASSGRTVFQETQYFGPGTRLLVL.

This chain uses TRBV19 with TRBJ1-6, with 8 nucleotides matching TRBD1. CDR1 is LNHDA, CDR2 SQIVND, per germline (reference sequence). This CDR3 spans 16 amino acids. V shed 6 bases and J 9 bases; nucleotides not matched to a gene: 13. This chain's CDR3 is CASSLIRGQAISPLHF. DNA of the CDR3: TGTGCCAGTAGCCTAATCAGGGGGCAAGCAATTTCACCCCTCCACTTT.